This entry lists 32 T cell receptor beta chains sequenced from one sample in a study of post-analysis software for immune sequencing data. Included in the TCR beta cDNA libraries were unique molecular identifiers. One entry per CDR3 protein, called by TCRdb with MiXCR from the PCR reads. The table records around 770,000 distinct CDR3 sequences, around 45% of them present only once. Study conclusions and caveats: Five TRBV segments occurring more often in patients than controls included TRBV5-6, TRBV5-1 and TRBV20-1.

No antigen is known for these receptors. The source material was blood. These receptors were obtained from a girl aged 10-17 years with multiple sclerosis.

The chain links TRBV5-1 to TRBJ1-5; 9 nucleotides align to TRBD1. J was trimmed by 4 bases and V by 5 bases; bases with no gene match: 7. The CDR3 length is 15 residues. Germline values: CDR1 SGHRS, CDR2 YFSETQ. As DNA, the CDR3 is TGCGCCAGCAGGGCCGGGACAGGGAGTAATCAGCCCCAGCATTTT. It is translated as CASRAGTGSNQPQHF. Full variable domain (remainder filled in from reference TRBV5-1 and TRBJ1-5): KAGVTQTPRYLIKTRGQQVTLSCSPISGHRSVSWYQQTPGQGLQFLFEYFSETQRNKGNFPGRFSGRQFSNSRSEMNVSTLELGDSALYLCASRAGTGSNQPQHFGDGTRLSIL.

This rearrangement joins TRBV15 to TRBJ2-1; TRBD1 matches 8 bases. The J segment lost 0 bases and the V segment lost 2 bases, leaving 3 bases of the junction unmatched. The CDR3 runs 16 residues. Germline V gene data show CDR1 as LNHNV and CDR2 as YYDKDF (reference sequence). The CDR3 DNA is TGTGCCACCAGCAGAATTGGGACAGGCTCCTACAATGAGCAGTTCTTC. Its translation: CATSRIGTGSYNEQFF. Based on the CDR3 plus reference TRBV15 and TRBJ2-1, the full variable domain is DAMVIQNPRYQVTQFGKPVTLSCSQTLNHNVMYWYQQKSSQAPKLLFHYYDKDFNNEADTPDNFQSRRPNTSFCFLDIRSPGLGDTAMYLCATSRIGTGSYNEQFFGPGTRLTVL.

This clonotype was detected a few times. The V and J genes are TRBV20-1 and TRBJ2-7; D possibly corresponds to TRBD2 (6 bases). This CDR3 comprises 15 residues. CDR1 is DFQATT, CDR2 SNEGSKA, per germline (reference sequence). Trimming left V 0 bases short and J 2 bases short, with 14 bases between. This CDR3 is CSARDTRLDPYEQYF. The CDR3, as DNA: TGCAGTGCTAGAGACACCAGACTAGATCCCTACGAGCAGTACTTC.

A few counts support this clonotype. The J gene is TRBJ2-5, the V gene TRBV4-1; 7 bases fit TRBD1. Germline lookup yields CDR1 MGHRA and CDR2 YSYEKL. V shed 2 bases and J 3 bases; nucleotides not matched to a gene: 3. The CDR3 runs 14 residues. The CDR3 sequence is CASSQPTGKETQYF. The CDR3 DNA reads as TGCGCCAGCAGCCAACCGACAGGGAAAGAGACCCAGTACTTC.

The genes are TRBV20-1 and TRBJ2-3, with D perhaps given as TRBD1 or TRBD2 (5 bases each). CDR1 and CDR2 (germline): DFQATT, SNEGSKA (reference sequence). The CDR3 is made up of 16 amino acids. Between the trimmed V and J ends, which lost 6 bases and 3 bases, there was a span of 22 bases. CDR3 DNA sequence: TGCAGTGCCTCGGGGCCTAAATTGGGTAGTACAGATACGCAGTATTTT. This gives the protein CSASGPKLGSTDTQYF.

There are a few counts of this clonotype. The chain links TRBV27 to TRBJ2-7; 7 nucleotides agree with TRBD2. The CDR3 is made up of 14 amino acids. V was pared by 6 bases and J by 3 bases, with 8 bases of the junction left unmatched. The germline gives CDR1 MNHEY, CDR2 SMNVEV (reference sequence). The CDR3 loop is CASRGGVSYYEQYF. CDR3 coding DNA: TGTGCCAGCAGGGGGGGGGTGTCTTACTACGAGCAGTACTTC.

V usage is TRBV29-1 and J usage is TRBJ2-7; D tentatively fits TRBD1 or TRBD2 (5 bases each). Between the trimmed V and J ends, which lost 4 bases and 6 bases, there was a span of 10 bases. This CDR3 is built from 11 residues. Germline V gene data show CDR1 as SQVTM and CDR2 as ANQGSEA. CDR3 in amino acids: CSVGRGGEQYF. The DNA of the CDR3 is TGCAGCGTTGGTCGGGGCGGCGAGCAGTACTTC.

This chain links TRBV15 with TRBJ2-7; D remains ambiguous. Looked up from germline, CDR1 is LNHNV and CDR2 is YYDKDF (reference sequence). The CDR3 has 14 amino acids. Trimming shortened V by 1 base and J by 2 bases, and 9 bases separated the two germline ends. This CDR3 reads CATSRGPPAYEQYF. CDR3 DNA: TGTGCCACCAGCAGAGGCCCTCCGGCCTACGAGCAGTACTTC. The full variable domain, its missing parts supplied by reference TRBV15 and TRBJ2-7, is DAMVIQNPRYQVTQFGKPVTLSCSQTLNHNVMYWYQQKSSQAPKLLFHYYDKDFNNEADTPDNFQSRRPNTSFCFLDIRSPGLGDTAMYLCATSRGPPAYEQYFGPGTRLTVT.

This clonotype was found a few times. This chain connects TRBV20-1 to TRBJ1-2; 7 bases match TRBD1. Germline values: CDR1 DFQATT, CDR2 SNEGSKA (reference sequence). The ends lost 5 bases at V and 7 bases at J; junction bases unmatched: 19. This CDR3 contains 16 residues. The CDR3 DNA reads TGCAGTGCTGCTGGACAGGAAACAGGCGAATTTGGTGGCTACACCTTC. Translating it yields CSAAGQETGEFGGYTF.

The CDR3 region has the DNA TGCAGCGTTGAATTGGCGACTAGCGGCCCAATCGCGGACATTCAGTACTTC. Residues: CSVELATSGPIADIQYF. V is TRBV29-1 and J is TRBJ2-4, with TRBD2 identical over 9 bases. The V segment lost 2 bases and the J segment 8 bases; nucleotides outside the gene matches: 16. CDR3 length equals 17 residues. Germline CDR1 and CDR2: SQVTM and ANQGSEA.

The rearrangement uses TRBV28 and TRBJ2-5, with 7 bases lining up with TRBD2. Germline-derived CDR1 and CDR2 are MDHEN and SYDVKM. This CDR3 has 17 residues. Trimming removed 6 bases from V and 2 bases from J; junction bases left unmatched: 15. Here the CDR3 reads CASSLLWGGSLQETQYF. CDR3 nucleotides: TGTGCCAGCAGCCTACTTTGGGGGGGAAGCTTACAAGAGACCCAGTACTTC.

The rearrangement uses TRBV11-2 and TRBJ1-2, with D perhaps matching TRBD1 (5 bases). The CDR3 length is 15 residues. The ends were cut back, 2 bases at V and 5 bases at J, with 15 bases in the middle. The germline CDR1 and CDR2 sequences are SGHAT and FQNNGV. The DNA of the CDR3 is TGTGCCAGCAGCTTATCCCCGACAGCCAAATATGGCTACACCTTC. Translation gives CASSLSPTAKYGYTF.

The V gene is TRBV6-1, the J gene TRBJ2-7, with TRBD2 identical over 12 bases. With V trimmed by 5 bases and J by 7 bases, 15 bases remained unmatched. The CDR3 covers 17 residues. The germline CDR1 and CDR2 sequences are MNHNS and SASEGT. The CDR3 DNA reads TGTGCCAGCAGTACGACTAGCGGGAGTGTATCCTACAATGAGCAGTACTTC. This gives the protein CASSTTSGSVSYNEQYF.

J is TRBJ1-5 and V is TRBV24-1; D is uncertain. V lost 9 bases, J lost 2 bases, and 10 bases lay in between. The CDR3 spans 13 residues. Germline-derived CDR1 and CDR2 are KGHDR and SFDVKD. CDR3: CATSNRGNQPQHF. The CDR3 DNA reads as TGTGCCACCTCAAATAGGGGCAATCAGCCCCAGCATTTT.

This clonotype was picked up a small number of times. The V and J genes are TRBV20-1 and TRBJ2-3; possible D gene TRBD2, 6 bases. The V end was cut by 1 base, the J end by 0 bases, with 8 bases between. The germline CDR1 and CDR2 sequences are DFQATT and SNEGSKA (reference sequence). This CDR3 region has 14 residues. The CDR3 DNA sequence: TGCAGTGCTAGAGGGGAGGTTAGCACAGATACGCAGTATTTT. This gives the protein CSARGEVSTDTQYF.

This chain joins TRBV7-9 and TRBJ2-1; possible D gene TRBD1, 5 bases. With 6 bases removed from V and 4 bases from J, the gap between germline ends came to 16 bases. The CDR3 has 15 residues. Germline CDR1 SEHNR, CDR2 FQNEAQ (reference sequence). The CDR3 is CASRDTNDRYNEQFF. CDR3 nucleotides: TGTGCCAGCAGAGATACTAACGACAGATACAATGAGCAGTTCTTC.

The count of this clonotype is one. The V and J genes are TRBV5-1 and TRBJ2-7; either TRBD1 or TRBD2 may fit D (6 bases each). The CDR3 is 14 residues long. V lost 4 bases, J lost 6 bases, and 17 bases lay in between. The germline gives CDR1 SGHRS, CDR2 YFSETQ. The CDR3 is CASSPAGRGGEQYF. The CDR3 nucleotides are TGCGCCAGCAGCCCGGCAGGCAGGGGAGGCGAGCAGTACTTC.

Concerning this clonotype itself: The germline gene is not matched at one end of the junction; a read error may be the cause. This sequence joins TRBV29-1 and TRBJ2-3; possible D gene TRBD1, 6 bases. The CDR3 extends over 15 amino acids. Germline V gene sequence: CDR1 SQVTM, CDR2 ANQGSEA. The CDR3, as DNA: TGCAGCTTTGAGGGGGACCGATCTAGCACAGATACGCAGTATTTT. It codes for CSFEGDRSSTDTQYF.

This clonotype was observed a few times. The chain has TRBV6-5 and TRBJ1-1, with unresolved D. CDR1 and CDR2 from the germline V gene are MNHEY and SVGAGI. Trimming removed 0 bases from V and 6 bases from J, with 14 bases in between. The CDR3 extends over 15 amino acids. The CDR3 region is CASSYSQGLVPEAFF. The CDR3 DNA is TGTGCCAGCAGTTACTCTCAAGGCCTCGTCCCTGAAGCTTTCTTT.

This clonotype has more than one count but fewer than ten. The CDR3, as DNA: TGTGCCAGCAGCTCGACAGGGAATAACGGCTACACCTTC. It translates to CASSSTGNNGYTF. This sequence joins TRBV12-3 or TRBV12-4 and TRBJ1-2; 7 nucleotides match TRBD1. The CDR3 sequence is 13 residues long. Germline trimming cut 6 bases from V and 8 bases from J; bases unmatched to any gene: 9.

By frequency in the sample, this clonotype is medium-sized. CDR3 in DNA: TGTGCCATCAGAAGACCCCGGGACGAACACACGGAAGACTACACCTTC. It encodes CAIRRPRDEHTEDYTF. This rearrangement joins TRBV10-3 to TRBJ1-2; tentative D call: TRBD1 (5 bases). Germline V CDR1 and CDR2: ENHRY, SYGVKD. The CDR3 is 16 amino acids. V was trimmed by 6 bases and J by 10 bases, leaving 27 bases between them.

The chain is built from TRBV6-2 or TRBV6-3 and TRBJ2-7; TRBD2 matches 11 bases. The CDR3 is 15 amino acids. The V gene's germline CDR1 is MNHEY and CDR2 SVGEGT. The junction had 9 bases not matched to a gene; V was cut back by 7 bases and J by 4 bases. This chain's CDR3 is CASTLKRTSGYEQYF. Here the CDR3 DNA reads TGTGCCAGCACCCTAAAAAGGACTAGCGGGTACGAGCAGTACTTC.

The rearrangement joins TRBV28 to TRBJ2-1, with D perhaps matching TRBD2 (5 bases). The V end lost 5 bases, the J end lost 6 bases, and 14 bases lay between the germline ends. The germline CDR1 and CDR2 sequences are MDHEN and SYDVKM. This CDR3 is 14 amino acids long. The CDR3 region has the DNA TGTGCCAGCAGTCGGGGTCTAACGGGCAATGAGCAGTTCTTC. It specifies CASSRGLTGNEQFF. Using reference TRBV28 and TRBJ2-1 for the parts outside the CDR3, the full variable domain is DVKVTQSSRYLVKRTGEKVFLECVQDMDHENMFWYRQDPGLGLRLIYFSYDVKMKEKGDIPEGYSVSREKKERFSLILESASTNQTSMYLCASSRGLTGNEQFFGPGTRLTVL.

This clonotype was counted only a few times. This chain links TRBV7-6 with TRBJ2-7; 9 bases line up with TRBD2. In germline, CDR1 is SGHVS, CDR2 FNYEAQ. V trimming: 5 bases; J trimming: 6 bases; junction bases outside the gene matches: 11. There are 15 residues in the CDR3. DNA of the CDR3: TGTGCCAGCAGCCAAACTAGCGGGCCCTTTCTCGAGCAGTACTTC. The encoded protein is CASSQTSGPFLEQYF.

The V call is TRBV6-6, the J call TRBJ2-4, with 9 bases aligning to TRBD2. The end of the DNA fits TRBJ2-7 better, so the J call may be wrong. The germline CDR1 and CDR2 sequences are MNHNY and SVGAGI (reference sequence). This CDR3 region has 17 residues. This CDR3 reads CASSYTLGASGTYEQYF. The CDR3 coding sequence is TGTGCCAGCAGTTACACCTTAGGTGCTAGCGGGACCTACGAGCAGTACTTC.

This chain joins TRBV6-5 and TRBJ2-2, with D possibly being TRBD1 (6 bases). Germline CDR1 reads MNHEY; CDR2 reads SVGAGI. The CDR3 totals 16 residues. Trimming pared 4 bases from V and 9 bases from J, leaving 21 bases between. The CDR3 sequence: CASSSPGDPVSRELFF. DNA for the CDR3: TGTGCCAGCAGTTCCCCAGGGGATCCAGTTTCCCGGGAGCTGTTTTTT.

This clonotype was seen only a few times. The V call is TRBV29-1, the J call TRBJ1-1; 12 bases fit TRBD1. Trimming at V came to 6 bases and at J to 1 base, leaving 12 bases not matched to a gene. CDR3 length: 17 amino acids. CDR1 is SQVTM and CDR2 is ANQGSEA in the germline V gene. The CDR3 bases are TGCAGCGTCCATCGCTCCGGGACAGGGGGCAGGAACACTGAAGCTTTCTTT. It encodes CSVHRSGTGGRNTEAFF. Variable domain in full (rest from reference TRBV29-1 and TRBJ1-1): SAVISQKPSRDICQRGTSLTIQCQVDSQVTMMFWYRQQPGQSLTLIATANQGSEATYESGFVIDKFPISRPNLTFSTLTVSNMSPEDSSIYLCSVHRSGTGGRNTEAFFGQGTRLTVV.

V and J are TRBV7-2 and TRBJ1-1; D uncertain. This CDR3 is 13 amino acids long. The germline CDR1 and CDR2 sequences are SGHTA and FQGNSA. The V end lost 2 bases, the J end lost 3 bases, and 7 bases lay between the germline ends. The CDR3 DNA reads TGTGCCAGCAGCTTACAGCCGTACACTGAAGCTTTCTTT. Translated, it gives CASSLQPYTEAFF.

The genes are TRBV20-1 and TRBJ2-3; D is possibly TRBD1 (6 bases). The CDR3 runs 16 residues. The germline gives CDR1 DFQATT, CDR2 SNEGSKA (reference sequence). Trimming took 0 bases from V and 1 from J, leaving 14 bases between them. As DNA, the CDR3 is TGCAGTGCTAGAGACACGAGCAGGGGCGGCACAGATACGCAGTATTTT. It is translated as CSARDTSRGGTDTQYF.

This CDR3 is CASSPSGYGREQYF. CDR3 sequence (DNA): TGTGCCAGCAGCCCCAGCGGGTACGGTCGGGAGCAGTACTTC. This chain connects TRBV6-2 or TRBV6-3 to TRBJ2-5; perhaps TRBD2 as D (6 bases). Trimming removed 6 bases at V and 11 bases at J, with 22 bases between. Germline assignment: CDR1 MNHEY and CDR2 SVGEGT. The CDR3 loop spans 14 amino acids.

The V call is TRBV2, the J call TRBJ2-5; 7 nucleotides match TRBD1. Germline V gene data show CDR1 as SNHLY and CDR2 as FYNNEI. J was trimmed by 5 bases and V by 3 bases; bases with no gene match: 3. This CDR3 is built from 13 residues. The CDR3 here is CASSEDRTETQYF. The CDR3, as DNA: TGTGCCAGCAGTGAGGACAGGACGGAGACCCAGTACTTC.

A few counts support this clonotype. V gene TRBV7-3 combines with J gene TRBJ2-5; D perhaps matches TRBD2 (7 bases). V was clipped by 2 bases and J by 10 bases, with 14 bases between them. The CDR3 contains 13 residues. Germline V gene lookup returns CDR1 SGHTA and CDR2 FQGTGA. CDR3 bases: TGTGCCAGCAGCTTATTCCGGGGGGCGGTCCAGTACTTC. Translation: CASSLFRGAVQYF.